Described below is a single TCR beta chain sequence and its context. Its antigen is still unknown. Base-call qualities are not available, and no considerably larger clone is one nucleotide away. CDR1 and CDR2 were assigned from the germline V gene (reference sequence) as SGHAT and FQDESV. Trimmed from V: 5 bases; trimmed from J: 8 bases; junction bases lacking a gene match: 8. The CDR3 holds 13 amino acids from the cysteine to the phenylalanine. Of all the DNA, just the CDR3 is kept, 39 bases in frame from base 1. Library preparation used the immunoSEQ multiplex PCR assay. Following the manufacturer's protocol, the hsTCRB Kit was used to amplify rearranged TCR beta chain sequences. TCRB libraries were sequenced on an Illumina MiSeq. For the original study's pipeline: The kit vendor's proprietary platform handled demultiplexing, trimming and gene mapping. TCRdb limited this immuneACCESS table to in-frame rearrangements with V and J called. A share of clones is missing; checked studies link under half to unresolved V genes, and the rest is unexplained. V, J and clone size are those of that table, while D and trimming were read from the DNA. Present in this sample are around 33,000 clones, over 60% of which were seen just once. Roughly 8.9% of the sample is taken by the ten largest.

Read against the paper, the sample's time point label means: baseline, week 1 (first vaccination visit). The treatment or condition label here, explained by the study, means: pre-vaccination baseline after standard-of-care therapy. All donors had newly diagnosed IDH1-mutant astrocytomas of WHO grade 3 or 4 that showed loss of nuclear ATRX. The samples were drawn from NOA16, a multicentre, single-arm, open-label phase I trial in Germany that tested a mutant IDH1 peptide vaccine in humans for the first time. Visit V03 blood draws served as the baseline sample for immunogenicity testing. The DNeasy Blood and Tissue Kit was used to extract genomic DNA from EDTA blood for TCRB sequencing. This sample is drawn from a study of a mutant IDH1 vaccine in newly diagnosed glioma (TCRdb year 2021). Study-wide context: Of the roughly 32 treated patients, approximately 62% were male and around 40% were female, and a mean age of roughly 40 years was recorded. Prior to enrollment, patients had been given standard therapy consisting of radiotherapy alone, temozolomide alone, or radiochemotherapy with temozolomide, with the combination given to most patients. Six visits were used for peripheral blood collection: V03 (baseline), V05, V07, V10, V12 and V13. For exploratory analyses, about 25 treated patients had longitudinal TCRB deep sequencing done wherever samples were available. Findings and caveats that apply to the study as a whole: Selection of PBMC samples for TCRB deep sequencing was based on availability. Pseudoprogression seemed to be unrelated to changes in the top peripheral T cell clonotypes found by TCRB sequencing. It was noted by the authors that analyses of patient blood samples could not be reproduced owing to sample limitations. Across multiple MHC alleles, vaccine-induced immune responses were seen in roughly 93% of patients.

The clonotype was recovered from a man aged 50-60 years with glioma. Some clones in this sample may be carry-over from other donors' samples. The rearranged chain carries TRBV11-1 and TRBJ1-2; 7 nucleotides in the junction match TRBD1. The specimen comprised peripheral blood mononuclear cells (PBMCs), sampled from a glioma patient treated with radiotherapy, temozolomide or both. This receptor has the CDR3 CASSPGTAGGYTF. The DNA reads TGTGCCAGCAGCCCCGGGACAGCTGGAGGCTACACCTTC.